This T cell receptor beta chain was retrieved from a study of response to subunit inactivated influenza vaccine. TCRdb processed the RT-PCR reads anew with MiXCR; each CDR3 protein has one entry. The sample carries under 500,000 distinct CDR3 sequences, 11% recorded once. J gave up 4 bases and V 7 bases, and 16 bases lay outside the gene matches. The CDR3 covers 17 residues. Germline CDR1 and CDR2: SEHNR and FQNEAQ (reference sequence). This clonotype was sampled from a man aged 50-60 years who received an inactivated influenza vaccine. The V gene is TRBV7-9, the J gene TRBJ2-1; 7 bases are a match to TRBD1. The source was PBMCs from blood, collected more than 35 days after vaccination. The CDR3 sequence: CASTTFRGRHSYNEQFF. DNA for the CDR3: TGTGCCAGCACTACATTTAGGGGGCGGCACTCGTACAATGAGCAGTTCTTC.